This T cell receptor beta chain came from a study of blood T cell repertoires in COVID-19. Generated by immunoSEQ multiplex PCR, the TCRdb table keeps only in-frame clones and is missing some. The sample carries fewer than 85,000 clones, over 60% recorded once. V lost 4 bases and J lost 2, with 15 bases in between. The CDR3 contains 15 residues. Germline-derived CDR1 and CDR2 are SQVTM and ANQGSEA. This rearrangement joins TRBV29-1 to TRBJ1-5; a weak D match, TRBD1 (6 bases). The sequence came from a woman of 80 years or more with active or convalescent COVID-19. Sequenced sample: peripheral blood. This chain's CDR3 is CSVAWGTGRNQPQHF. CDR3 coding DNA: TGCAGCGTTGCGTGGGGCACAGGGCGCAATCAGCCCCAGCATTTT.